Below, one T cell receptor (beta chain) is given with its context. Version v3.0 of the immunoSEQ assay ran at survey level. Sequenced by immunoSEQ multiplex PCR; TCRdb stores in-frame clones only, minus some. The repertoire holds fewer than 25,000 clones, with over 75% as singletons. The data were taken from a study of long-term antiretroviral therapy in people with HIV. Trimming cost V 6 bases and J 1 base, with 9 bases left between them. The CDR3 is 14 amino acids. Per germline, CDR1 WSHSY and CDR2 SAAADI. This specimen was unsorted PBMCs, taken 1.8 years before starting antiretroviral therapy. This sequence originates from a woman aged 30 to 39 with HIV. V usage is TRBV10-2 and J usage is TRBJ2-2; D uncertain. The CDR3 is CASSLTGNTGELFF. The DNA for the CDR3 is TGCGCCAGCAGCCTGACTGGGAACACCGGGGAGCTGTTTTTT.